This is a list of T cell receptor beta chains from one sample in a study of identical twins. TCRdb recomputed calls from the 5' RACE reads with MiXCR, one row per CDR3 protein. The sample comprises about 520,000 distinct CDR3 sequences, 22% of which are singletons, and under 0.95% rests with the top ten. The same data also contributed to another study, on T cells expressing NK-cell markers.

The sequenced sample consisted of CD4+ T cells sorted from blood. The receptors were gathered from a young woman in good health. The CDR3 runs from the conserved cysteine through the conserved F or W. Fields, in order: J gene, V gene, CDR3 protein.

TRBJ2-7	TRBV9	CASSADRLPPYEQYF
TRBJ1-5	TRBV20-1	CSALKGPSNQPQHF
TRBJ1-3	TRBV6-1	CASRPQGSGNTIYF
TRBJ2-1	TRBV7-2	CASSLAISGSNEQFF
TRBJ2-7	TRBV7-9	CASSLGLWDEQYF
TRBJ2-5	TRBV7-2	CASSPTSGRRETQYF
TRBJ2-3	TRBV7-3	CASSFRGFSTDTQYF
TRBJ1-2	TRBV20-1	CSAPKGDYGYTF
TRBJ1-1	TRBV10-3	CAISGGLYTEAFF
TRBJ2-1	TRBV5-6	CASSSGLAGHNEQFF
TRBJ1-6	TRBV11-2	CASSPALTPLHF
TRBJ2-7	TRBV12-3/TRBV12-4	CASSLASDPRWQYF
TRBJ2-7	TRBV5-1	CASSPRDRGEQYF
TRBJ2-3	TRBV20-1	CSANTGTSYTQYF
TRBJ1-1	TRBV6-5	CASSYARQNTEAFF
TRBJ2-1	TRBV12-5	CASGLLPDGTSTYNEQFF
TRBJ2-1	TRBV10-2	CASTTSGLYAGEQFF
TRBJ1-1	TRBV10-1	CASGTGYGRTIIHLPADF
TRBJ2-3	TRBV10-1	CASNGGTTDTQYF
TRBJ1-2	TRBV10-3	CAISSRGRASGYTF
TRBJ2-3	TRBV24-1	CATSESTGRNTQYF
TRBJ2-3	TRBV2	CASTWLNTQYF
TRBJ2-1	TRBV5-5	CASSLLPSGGYNEQFF
TRBJ2-7	TRBV5-1	CASSLQVGTKAYEQYF
TRBJ1-1	TRBV5-1	CASSVESWNTEAFF
TRBJ2-7	TRBV6-5	CASSYSAANYEQYF
TRBJ1-1	TRBV6-5	CASSYSGQGAGTEAFF
TRBJ2-1	TRBV20-1	CSARGSDNEQFF
TRBJ2-3	TRBV29-1	CSGGGTGGADTQYF
TRBJ1-3	TRBV10-3	CAISESITGRSGNTIYF
TRBJ2-2	TRBV20-1	CSARVRSSGRGRVGELFF
TRBJ2-5	TRBV9	CASSVGASGTEETQYF
TRBJ2-5	TRBV20-1	CSAGLVKGETQYF
TRBJ2-3	TRBV6-1	CASSGRGPGRTQYF
TRBJ2-5	TRBV11-2	CASSAASGREETQYF
TRBJ2-1	TRBV20-1	CSARDRERVYNEQFF
TRBJ2-2	TRBV7-6	CASSLAEFYTGELFF
TRBJ1-6	TRBV5-1	CASSSGRLGSPLHF
TRBJ2-1	TRBV20-1	CSARDQAGGTPVEQFF
TRBJ2-1	TRBV5-1	CASATSGGDSYNEQFF
TRBJ1-6	TRBV3-1	CASSQGAPLHF
TRBJ2-2	TRBV12-3/TRBV12-4	CASSLLRGGTTGELFF
TRBJ1-1	TRBV20-1	CSASLGGSMNTEAFF
TRBJ1-2	TRBV12-3/TRBV12-4	CASGRAGQYGYTF
TRBJ1-6	TRBV12-3/TRBV12-4	CASGASVNSPLHF
TRBJ2-3	TRBV3-1	CASSQVLTLSTDTQYF
TRBJ1-2	TRBV20-1	CSAPDRTYGYTF
TRBJ2-5	TRBV29-1	CSALRGPWETQYF
TRBJ2-1	TRBV5-1	CASSTLNEQFF
TRBJ2-7	TRBV5-1	CASSFLTGVSEQYF
TRBJ1-1	TRBV7-2	CASSLDRAMNTEAFF
TRBJ2-1	TRBV20-1	CSAKGLAGSWNEQFF
TRBJ2-7	TRBV5-6	CASSLVLDSYEQYF